The 19 T cell receptor beta chains presented below share a single source sample, sequenced in a study of T cell responses to AZD1222 COVID-19 vaccine. Sequencing used immunoSEQ multiplex PCR; TCRdb keeps in-frame clones, though not all of them. The data show around 150,000 clones, with 90% to 95% seen just once and roughly 4.3% held by the top ten. The material sequenced was peripheral blood, taken on day 0 of MenACWY control vaccination. The receptors were gathered from an adult in good health.

The chain joins TRBV6-5 to TRBJ2-7; the match to TRBD2 covers 8 bases. The ends lost 6 bases at V and 4 bases at J; junction bases unmatched: 8. The CDR3 sequence is 14 residues long. CDR1 and CDR2 (germline): MNHEY, SVGAGI. CDR3 in amino acids: CASSQRELGYEQYF. The CDR3 bases are TGTGCCAGCAGCCAGCGGGAGCTTGGTTACGAGCAGTACTTC.

This chain uses TRBV24-1 with TRBJ2-2; possibly TRBD2 for D (7 bases). V shed 2 bases and J shed 7 bases, with 16 bases lying between them. CDR3 size: 16 residues. From germline, CDR1 is KGHDR and CDR2 SFDVKD. DNA for the CDR3: TGTGCCACCAGTGATTCGCAAAGGGGGGGTCTCGGGGAGCTGTTTTTT. As protein: CATSDSQRGGLGELFF.

The chain combines TRBV6-5 with TRBJ1-1; a weak D match, TRBD1 (5 bases). Germline V gene lookup returns CDR1 MNHEY and CDR2 SVGAGI. The V gene lost 2 bases and the J gene lost 3 bases, with 7 bases spanning the gap. The CDR3 is made up of 13 amino acids. The CDR3 DNA sequence: TGTGCCAGCAGTTACGCCAGGGACACTGAAGCTTTCTTT. Translation gives CASSYARDTEAFF.

This chain links TRBV2 with TRBJ1-5, with D possibly matching TRBD1 (6 bases). V dropped 6 bases and J dropped 4 bases, with 16 bases sitting between them. The length of the CDR3 is 15 residues. Germline assignment: CDR1 SNHLY and CDR2 FYNNEI. The chain's CDR3 is CASRGGDIGNQPQHF. The CDR3 coding sequence is TGTGCCAGCAGGGGCGGGGACATCGGGAATCAGCCCCAGCATTTT.

CDR3 amino acids: CATSDRGTAANTGELFF. As DNA, the CDR3 is TGTGCCACCAGTGACCGAGGGACAGCCGCGAACACCGGGGAGCTGTTTTTT. The gene calls are TRBV24-1 and TRBJ2-2; 7 bases align to TRBD1. The V and J ends lost 4 bases and 0 bases, in that order; junction bases with no gene match: 7. The CDR3 has 17 amino acids. Germline V gene lookup returns CDR1 KGHDR and CDR2 SFDVKD.

The chain employs TRBV5-8 and TRBJ2-7; the D call may be TRBD1 or TRBD2 (5 bases each). CDR3 length: 13 residues. V lost 4 bases and J lost 6, with 14 bases in between. Germline V gene lookup returns CDR1 SGHTS and CDR2 YDEGEE. Written as DNA, the CDR3 is TGTGCCAGCAGCCCGGGGCACGCTGGCGAGCAGTACTTC. This gives the protein CASSPGHAGEQYF.

The J gene is TRBJ1-2, the V gene TRBV5-7; tentatively, D is TRBD1 (5 bases). TRBV5-7 qualifies as an ORF whose function is uncertain. The V end was cut by 4 bases, the J end by 3 bases, with 22 bases between. The CDR3 runs to 17 residues. CDR3 in DNA: TGTGCCAGCAGCCCGTCGGAATCAGGGTACGTCGACTATGGCTACACCTTC. It specifies CASSPSESGYVDYGYTF.

J is TRBJ1-4 and V is TRBV3-1 (or the pseudogene TRBV3-2), with 7 bases lining up with TRBD1. This CDR3 comprises 13 residues. CDR1 is LGHDT, CDR2 YNNKEL, per germline (reference sequence). V dropped 10 bases and J dropped 6; count of bases not matched to a gene: 8. CDR3 DNA: TGTGCCACGCAGGGGGGCGTCGATGAAAAACTGTTTTTT. Encoded protein: CATQGGVDEKLFF.

The chain is built from TRBV29-1 and TRBJ2-7; perhaps TRBD1 as D (6 bases). The CDR3 is 12 residues long. Trimming removed 4 bases at V and 5 bases at J, with 12 bases between. Germline V lookup: CDR1 SQVTM, CDR2 ANQGSEA. The CDR3 sequence is CSVGGGNHEQYF. CDR3 coding DNA: TGCAGCGTTGGAGGGGGTAACCACGAGCAGTACTTC.

The CDR3 coding sequence is TGTGCCAGCAGCCTTAAGAGGAACACTGAAGCTTTCTTT. This codes for CASSLKRNTEAFF. This chain links TRBV6-5 with TRBJ1-1; D call uncertain. V shed 6 bases and J shed 1 base, with 9 bases lying between them. Germline CDR1 is MNHEY and CDR2 is SVGAGI. The CDR3 is made up of 13 amino acids.

CDR3 nucleotides: TGTGCAAGTCGCTTTACTCATGGGGGTACCACTGAAGCTTTCTTT. This encodes CASRFTHGGTTEAFF. The V and J genes are TRBV12-2 and TRBJ1-1. TRBV12-2 is a known pseudogene. The CDR3 is made up of 15 amino acids.

The table lists this clone with a count of one. CDR3 residues: CATSDFGSGGYTF. CDR3 in DNA: TGTGCCACCAGTGATTTTGGGAGTGGGGGCTACACCTTC. This chain connects TRBV24-1 to TRBJ1-2; no definite D call. The CDR3 runs to 13 residues. From germline, CDR1 is KGHDR and CDR2 SFDVKD. Trimming removed 1 base at V and 8 bases at J, with 10 bases between.

The chain is built from TRBV19 and TRBJ1-3, with 11 bases lining up with TRBD1. Germline CDR1 LNHDA, CDR2 SQIVND (reference sequence). Germline trimming cut 4 bases from V and 4 bases from J; bases unmatched to any gene: 3. This CDR3 contains 15 residues. CDR3 residues: CASSTRTGGGNTIYF. CDR3 nucleotide sequence: TGTGCCAGTAGTACTCGGACAGGGGGCGGAAACACCATATATTTT.

V usage is TRBV11-3 and J usage is TRBJ2-7, with TRBD1 identical over 10 bases. V lost 0 bases to trimming and J lost 6 bases; unmatched junction nucleotides: 8. The CDR3 length is 16 residues. Germline values: CDR1 SGHNT, CDR2 YENEEA. CDR3 sequence: CASSLDSVTGGVEQYF. The CDR3 DNA is TGTGCCAGCAGCTTAGATTCCGTGACAGGGGGCGTCGAGCAGTACTTC.

The chain links TRBV5-1 to TRBJ2-3; the match to TRBD2 covers 7 bases. The CDR3 has 16 amino acids. Germline V CDR1 and CDR2: SGHRS, YFSETQ. With 0 bases clipped from V and 2 bases from J, the junction kept 6 bases outside the gene matches. For the CDR3, the DNA is TGCGCCAGCAGCTTGGCTGCTAGCGGTTTCACAGATACGCAGTATTTT. Its translation: CASSLAASGFTDTQYF. Together with reference TRBV5-1 and TRBJ2-3, the CDR3 gives the full variable domain: KAGVTQTPRYLIKTRGQQVTLSCSPISGHRSVSWYQQTPGQGLQFLFEYFSETQRNKGNFPGRFSGRQFSNSRSEMNVSTLELGDSALYLCASSLAASGFTDTQYFGPGTRLTVL.

The chain has TRBV29-1 and TRBJ1-1; D remains ambiguous. Germline V CDR1 and CDR2: SQVTM, ANQGSEA. The CDR3 has 11 residues. With 4 bases removed from V and 1 base from J, the gap between germline ends came to 4 bases. The CDR3 sequence: CSVVPNTEAFF. The DNA for the CDR3 is TGCAGCGTTGTGCCGAACACTGAAGCTTTCTTT. The full variable domain, completed using reference TRBV29-1 and TRBJ1-1, is SAVISQKPSRDICQRGTSLTIQCQVDSQVTMMFWYRQQPGQSLTLIATANQGSEATYESGFVIDKFPISRPNLTFSTLTVSNMSPEDSSIYLCSVVPNTEAFFGQGTRLTVV.

This clone was seen once. The chain is built from TRBV19 and TRBJ1-3; 9 bases match TRBD1. The CDR3 runs 13 residues. The junction had 3 bases not matched to a gene; V was cut back by 5 bases and J by 7 bases. The germline CDR1 and CDR2 sequences are LNHDA and SQIVND (reference sequence). As DNA, the CDR3 is TGTGCCAGTAGTGGACAGGGGAGGAACACCATATATTTT. Its protein product is CASSGQGRNTIYF.

The rearrangement links TRBV19 to TRBJ1-2, with TRBD1 matching over 12 bases. This CDR3 has 16 amino acids. V lost 7 bases to trimming and J lost 8 bases; unmatched junction nucleotides: 14. Germline lookup yields CDR1 LNHDA and CDR2 SQIVND (reference sequence). CDR3 protein: CASIRSGGQGAWGYTF. CDR3 sequence (DNA): TGTGCCAGTATCCGGTCGGGGGGACAGGGGGCCTGGGGCTACACCTTC.

V is TRBV7-8 and J is TRBJ2-5, with 10 bases identical to TRBD2. Germline loops: CDR1 SGHVS, CDR2 FQNEAQ. This CDR3 contains 15 residues. Germline trimming cut 3 bases from V and 5 bases from J; bases unmatched to any gene: 6. DNA of the CDR3: TGTGCCAGCAGCTTTCTAGCGGGAGTGGGGGAGACCCAGTACTTC. Translation gives CASSFLAGVGETQYF.